These 30 T cell receptor beta chains originate from one sample sequenced in a study of cytomegalovirus exposure and HLA in healthy donors. PCR used 60 Vbeta primers and 13 Jbeta primers. The method was immunoSEQ multiplex PCR; TCRdb's version includes in-frame clones alone and lacks a portion of them. The table lists 200,000 to 250,000 clones, 70% to 85% of them singletons. The sequenced sample was PBMCs. The receptors derive from a male donor in good health and CMV-seronegative.

Note on this clone: At one boundary the junction diverges from the germline segment, which might be a read error. This chain uses TRBV7-4 with TRBJ2-1, with TRBD2 matching 8 bases. This CDR3 has 19 residues. CDR1 and CDR2 from the germline V gene are SGHVT and SQSDAQ. CDR3 in amino acids: CAGSCLHLSGRTYYNEQFF. For the CDR3, the DNA is TGTGCCGGCAGCTGTTTACACCTCAGCGGGAGAACATACTACAATGAGCAGTTCTTC.

The CDR3 loop is CASSLRVGEQFF. CDR3 bases: TGTGCCAGCAGTTTACGCGTTGGTGAGCAGTTCTTC. The rearrangement uses TRBV27 and TRBJ2-1; unclear D gene. Germline CDR1 and CDR2: MNHEY and SMNVEV (reference sequence). Trimming stripped 2 bases from V and 9 bases from J, with 8 bases between. This CDR3 region has 12 residues.

V is TRBV23-1 and J is TRBJ2-1, with 8 bases matching TRBD1. TRBV23-1 is known as an ORF, though its function is uncertain. The CDR3 is made up of 17 amino acids. J was trimmed by 2 bases and V by 6 bases; bases with no gene match: 12. CDR3: CASSLPWSRGPYNEQFF. The CDR3 DNA follows: TGCGCCAGCAGCCTCCCTTGGAGCAGGGGGCCCTACAATGAGCAGTTCTTC.

This clone appeared a single time. This sequence joins TRBV7-3 and TRBJ2-1; 10 nucleotides line up with TRBD1. The germline gives CDR1 SGHTA, CDR2 FQGTGA. CDR3 length: 15 amino acids. The V gene end was trimmed by 6 bases and the J gene end by 6 bases; junction bases not matched to a gene: 8. CDR3 DNA sequence: TGTGCCAGCAGTTACAGGGGACAGGGGCTCAATGAGCAGTTCTTC. Translation gives CASSYRGQGLNEQFF.

The chain recombines TRBV9 with TRBJ1-2, with D possibly being TRBD1 (6 bases). Germline values: CDR1 SGDLS, CDR2 YYNGEE. Trimming removed 0 bases at V and 4 bases at J, with 13 bases between. The CDR3 totals 15 residues. CDR3 residues: CASSVDQGRGYGYTF. As DNA, the CDR3 is TGTGCCAGCAGCGTAGACCAAGGCAGGGGCTATGGCTACACCTTC. Together with reference TRBV9 and TRBJ1-2, the CDR3 gives the full variable domain: DSGVTQTPKHLITATGQRVTLRCSPRSGDLSVYWYQQSLDQGLQFLIQYYNGEERAKGNILERFSAQQFPDLHSELNLSSLELGDSALYFCASSVDQGRGYGYTFGSGTRLTVV.

The chain links TRBV5-1 to TRBJ2-7; 7 bases agree with TRBD2. The CDR3 sequence is 14 residues long. V shed 2 bases, J shed 6 bases, and the junction held 8 bases outside the gene matches. Germline V gene sequence: CDR1 SGHRS, CDR2 YFSETQ. Here the CDR3 reads CASSFGGSICEQYF. The CDR3 DNA follows: TGCGCCAGCAGCTTCGGCGGGAGTATCTGCGAGCAGTACTTC. The full variable domain, completed using reference TRBV5-1 and TRBJ2-7, is KAGVTQTPRYLIKTRGQQVTLSCSPISGHRSVSWYQQTPGQGLQFLFEYFSETQRNKGNFPGRFSGRQFSNSRSEMNVSTLELGDSALYLCASSFGGSICEQYFGPGTRLTVT.

The V gene is TRBV2, the J gene TRBJ2-1, with 10 positions matching TRBD2. The CDR3 is 15 amino acids. Germline trimming cut 5 bases from V and 6 bases from J; bases unmatched to any gene: 7. Germline CDR1 is SNHLY and CDR2 is FYNNEI. CDR3: CASSPTASGSNEQFF. The CDR3 DNA sequence: TGTGCCAGCAGTCCTACAGCTAGCGGGAGCAATGAGCAGTTCTTC.

The CDR3 loop is CASSDSLAGYNEQFF. As DNA, the CDR3 is TGTGCCAGCAGTGACTCACTAGCGGGCTACAATGAGCAGTTCTTC. This chain links TRBV6-4 with TRBJ2-1, with 9 positions matching TRBD2. CDR3 length: 15 amino acids. With 0 bases clipped from V and 3 bases from J, the junction kept 0 bases outside the gene matches. Per germline, CDR1 MRHNA and CDR2 SNTAGT.

In this sample, this clone turned up a few times. This chain links TRBV6-6 with TRBJ1-1; TRBD1 matches 8 bases. The germline V gene encodes CDR1 MNHNY and CDR2 SVGAGI (reference sequence). Losses at the gene ends were 4 bases for V and 6 bases for J; bases not matched to a gene: 4. CDR3 length: 13 amino acids. The CDR3 sequence is CASSSLQGAEAFF. Here the CDR3 DNA reads TGTGCCAGCAGTTCTCTACAGGGGGCTGAAGCTTTCTTT.

V gene TRBV5-1 combines with J gene TRBJ2-6; D may be TRBD2 (6 bases). CDR1 and CDR2 (germline): SGHRS, YFSETQ. The CDR3 covers 17 residues. V was trimmed by 4 bases and J by 3 bases, leaving 17 bases between them. The CDR3: CASSPGPGVSGANVLTF. The DNA of the CDR3 is TGCGCCAGCAGCCCTGGCCCGGGGGTAAGTGGGGCCAACGTCCTGACTTTC.

DNA of the CDR3: TGCGCCAGCACCCCACAGGGAAACAATCAGCCCCAGCATTTT. Translating gives CASTPQGNNQPQHF. The chain carries TRBV4-1 and TRBJ1-5; tentative D call: TRBD1 (6 bases). The CDR3 runs 14 residues. Germline loops: CDR1 MGHRA, CDR2 YSYEKL. The V and J ends lost 7 bases and 3 bases respectively, with 13 bases between them.

This chain connects TRBV5-1 to TRBJ2-3; D is perhaps TRBD2 (7 bases). Trimming shortened V by 6 bases and J by 4 bases, and 21 bases separated the two germline ends. The CDR3 consists of 16 residues. CDR1 is SGHRS, CDR2 YFSETQ, per germline. CDR3 sequence (DNA): TGCGCCAGCACCAGGGACGGGGGGCCGTGGGCAGATACGCAGTATTTT. Protein product: CASTRDGGPWADTQYF.

The chain is built from TRBV11-2 and TRBJ2-5; possibly TRBD1 for D (6 bases). Trimming left V 5 bases short and J 5 bases short, with 18 bases between. The CDR3 sequence is 15 residues long. From germline, CDR1 is SGHAT and CDR2 FQNNGV. The CDR3 region has the DNA TGTGCCAGCAGCGTAGGACCCGAGAGGGGGGAGACCCAGTACTTC. This codes for CASSVGPERGETQYF.

The rearrangement joins TRBV18 to TRBJ1-1; a weak D match, TRBD1 (6 bases). The CDR3 runs to 14 residues. CDR1 is KGHSH, CDR2 LQKENI, per germline. Trimming stripped 4 bases from V and 3 bases from J, with 12 bases between. The CDR3 loop is CASSRDKGDTEAFF. The CDR3 nucleotides are TGTGCCAGCTCACGGGACAAAGGGGACACTGAAGCTTTCTTT.

The genes are TRBV27 and TRBJ1-3, with D perhaps matching TRBD1 (5 bases). Germline CDR1 reads MNHEY; CDR2 reads SMNVEV (reference sequence). The CDR3 extends over 15 amino acids. Between the trimmed V and J ends, which lost 6 bases and 2 bases, there was a span of 14 bases. The CDR3 reads CASRNQGSPGNTIYF. The CDR3 region has the DNA TGTGCCAGCAGAAACCAGGGTAGCCCTGGAAACACCATATATTTT.

J is TRBJ2-1 and V is TRBV5-4; a possible D gene is TRBD2 (5 bases). Between the trimmed V and J ends, which lost 0 bases and 4 bases, there was a span of 11 bases. This CDR3 has 15 residues. CDR1 and CDR2 (germline): SGHNT, YYREEE (reference sequence). This chain's CDR3 is CASSLGRGEYNEQFF. The CDR3 nucleotides are TGTGCCAGCAGCTTGGGCCGGGGAGAGTACAATGAGCAGTTCTTC.

The CDR3 DNA reads as TGTGCCAGCGCCGGAGACTTCAACAATGAGCAGTTCTTC. Translated, it gives CASAGDFNNEQFF. The rearrangement links TRBV6-6 to TRBJ2-1; the D is unclear. The CDR3 runs to 13 residues. Germline V gene data show CDR1 as MNHNY and CDR2 as SVGAGI (reference sequence). The V and J ends lost 8 bases and 5 bases respectively, with 13 bases between them.

The V gene is TRBV19, the J gene TRBJ2-7, with D possibly matching TRBD2 (6 bases). CDR1 LNHDA and CDR2 SQIVND come from the germline V gene (reference sequence). CDR3 length equals 17 residues. V was shortened by 0 bases and J by 6 bases, with 21 bases between the two germline ends. The CDR3 nucleotides are TGTGCCAGTAGTATAGATCTCGGCGGGATGGCTGCCCCCGAGCAGTACTTC. This gives the protein CASSIDLGGMAAPEQYF. The full variable domain, in which reference TRBV19 and TRBJ2-7 provide the parts outside the CDR3, is DGGITQSPKYLFRKEGQNVTLSCEQNLNHDAMYWYRQDPGQGLRLIYYSQIVNDFQKGDIAEGYSVSREKKESFPLTVTSAQKNPTAFYLCASSIDLGGMAAPEQYFGPGTRLTVT.

This chain links TRBV11-2 with TRBJ1-1, with D tentatively TRBD1 (5 bases). V lost 3 bases and J lost 3, with 11 bases in between. Germline CDR1 reads SGHAT; CDR2 reads FQNNGV. The CDR3 has 14 amino acids. CDR3 in amino acids: CASSFRGVDTEAFF. Here the CDR3 DNA reads TGTGCCAGCAGCTTTCGGGGGGTAGACACTGAAGCTTTCTTT.

The gene calls are TRBV19 and TRBJ1-2; 8 bases agree with TRBD1. The CDR3 is made up of 15 amino acids. With V trimmed by 1 base and J by 4 bases, 5 bases remained unmatched. Germline lookup yields CDR1 LNHDA and CDR2 SQIVND (reference sequence). DNA for the CDR3: TGTGCCAGTAGTATAGCAGGGGGCACGGGCTATGGCTACACCTTC. Translation gives CASSIAGGTGYGYTF.

The gene calls are TRBV6-6 and TRBJ1-6; D call uncertain. Between the trimmed V and J ends, which lost 7 bases and 8 bases, there was a span of 12 bases. This CDR3 comprises 13 residues. Germline CDR1 and CDR2: MNHNY and SVGAGI (reference sequence). The CDR3 region is CASTPHLDSPLHF. The CDR3 DNA reads as TGTGCCAGCACCCCACATTTGGATTCACCCCTCCACTTT.

The V gene is TRBV5-1, the J gene TRBJ2-1; the match to TRBD2 covers 14 bases. Germline lookup yields CDR1 SGHRS and CDR2 YFSETQ. The V segment lost 3 bases and the J segment 10 bases; nucleotides outside the gene matches: 9. This CDR3 region has 16 residues. CDR3 protein: CASSWRGLAGEREQFF. The CDR3 DNA is TGCGCCAGCAGCTGGAGGGGACTAGCGGGAGAGCGCGAGCAGTTCTTC.

This clone was seen more than once but under ten times. The chain links TRBV28 to TRBJ2-7; TRBD2 might be the D (6 bases). CDR1 is MDHEN, CDR2 SYDVKM, per germline. The CDR3 runs to 14 residues. V was pared by 4 bases and J by 0 bases, with 10 bases between. The CDR3 loop reads CASSSGRDSYEQYF. CDR3 nucleotides: TGTGCCAGCAGTTCCGGGCGGGACTCCTACGAGCAGTACTTC.

This rearrangement joins TRBV18 to TRBJ2-7; D not certain. The germline V gene has CDR1 KGHSH and CDR2 LQKENI. V was shortened by 2 bases and J by 2 bases, with 4 bases between the two germline ends. The CDR3 contains 12 residues. The CDR3 DNA reads TGTGCCAGCTCACCAGGGCCCTACGAGCAGTACTTC. Encoded protein: CASSPGPYEQYF.

The rearrangement joins TRBV7-3 to TRBJ2-3; 11 nucleotides align to TRBD2. After removal of 1 base from V and 4 bases from J, the junction contained 1 base not matched to a gene. The CDR3 has 15 amino acids. Looked up from germline, CDR1 is SGHTA and CDR2 is FQGTGA. In nucleotides, the CDR3 is TGTGCCAGCAGCTTAAGGGGACTAGCGGCAGATACGCAGTATTTT. Amino acids: CASSLRGLAADTQYF.

V is TRBV7-8 and J is TRBJ2-2; D gene uncertain. The germline V gene encodes CDR1 SGHVS and CDR2 FQNEAQ. This CDR3 region has 14 residues. V dropped 6 bases and J dropped 6 bases, with 14 bases sitting between them. This CDR3 reads CASSPSRSSGELFF. The CDR3 nucleotides read TGTGCCAGCAGTCCCTCACGGAGCTCCGGGGAGCTGTTTTTT.

J is TRBJ2-7 and V is TRBV7-2; 9 bases are shared with TRBD1. V shed 6 bases, J shed 1 base, and the junction held 7 bases outside the gene matches. This CDR3 is built from 15 residues. The germline gives CDR1 SGHTA, CDR2 FQGNSA. The CDR3 is CASSRTGGESYEQYF. In nucleotides, the CDR3 is TGTGCCAGCAGTCGAACAGGGGGCGAATCCTACGAGCAGTACTTC.

The genes are TRBV2 and TRBJ1-4, with D hard to call. Germline V lookup: CDR1 SNHLY, CDR2 FYNNEI. V lost 2 bases and J 0 bases, leaving 19 bases between the germline ends. The CDR3 length is 19 residues. CDR3 loop: CASSETLVPAPSTNEKLFF. CDR3 nucleotides: TGTGCCAGCAGTGAAACTTTAGTCCCAGCGCCCTCAACTAATGAAAAACTGTTTTTT.

The V and J genes are TRBV15 and TRBJ1-2, with D tentatively TRBD1 (5 bases). From germline, CDR1 is LNHNV and CDR2 YYDKDF (reference sequence). CDR3 size: 16 residues. The germline V and J ends were trimmed by 0 bases and 7 bases, with 18 bases remaining between them. The CDR3 DNA reads as TGTGCCACCAGCAGAGAGAGCGATTCAAGGAGGGGTGGCTACACCTTC. Protein: CATSRESDSRRGGYTF.

This clone was counted between two and nine times. The chain links TRBV7-3 to TRBJ1-1; D uncertain. With 5 bases removed from V and 5 bases from J, the gap between germline ends came to 15 bases. The CDR3 has 14 residues. Per the germline V gene, CDR1 is SGHTA and CDR2 is FQGTGA. CDR3 in amino acids: CASSNSAGLTEAFF. CDR3 nucleotides: TGTGCCAGCAGCAACAGTGCGGGGTTGACTGAAGCTTTCTTT.